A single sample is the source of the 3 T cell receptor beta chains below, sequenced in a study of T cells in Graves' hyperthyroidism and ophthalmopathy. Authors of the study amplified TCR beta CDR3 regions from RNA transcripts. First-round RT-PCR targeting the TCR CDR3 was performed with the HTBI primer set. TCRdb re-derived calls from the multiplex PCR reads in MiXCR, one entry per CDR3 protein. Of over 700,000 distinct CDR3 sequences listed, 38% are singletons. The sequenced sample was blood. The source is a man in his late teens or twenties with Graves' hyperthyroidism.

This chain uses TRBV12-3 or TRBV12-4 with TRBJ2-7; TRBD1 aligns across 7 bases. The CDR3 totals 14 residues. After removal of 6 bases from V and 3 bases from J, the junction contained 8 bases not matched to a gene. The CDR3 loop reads CASRGTDTGYEQYF. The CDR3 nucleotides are TGTGCCAGCAGAGGGACAGACACGGGCTACGAGCAGTACTTC.

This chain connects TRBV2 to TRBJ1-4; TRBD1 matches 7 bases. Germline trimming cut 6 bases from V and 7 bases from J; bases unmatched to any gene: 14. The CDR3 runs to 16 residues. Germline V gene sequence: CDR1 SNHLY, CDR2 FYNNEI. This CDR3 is CASRDSRQGRGEKLFF. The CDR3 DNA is TGTGCCAGCAGGGACTCTCGACAGGGCCGGGGTGAAAAACTGTTTTTT.

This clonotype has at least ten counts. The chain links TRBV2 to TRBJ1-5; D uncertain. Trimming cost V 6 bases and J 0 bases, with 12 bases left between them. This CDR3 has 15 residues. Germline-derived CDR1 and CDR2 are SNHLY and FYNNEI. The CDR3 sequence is CASRDYSYSNQPQHF. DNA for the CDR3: TGTGCCAGCAGAGACTACAGTTATAGCAATCAGCCCCAGCATTTT. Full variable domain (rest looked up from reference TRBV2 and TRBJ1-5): EPEVTQTPSHQVTQMGQEVILRCVPISNHLYFYWYRQILGQKVEFLVSFYNNEISEKSEIFDDQFSVERPDGSNFTLKIRSTKLEDSAMYFCASRDYSYSNQPQHFGDGTRLSIL.